A single sample is the source of the 22 T cell receptor beta chains below, sequenced in a study of shared clonotypes between healthy human individuals. TCRdb's copy holds only in-frame clones and misses some; the assay was immunoSEQ multiplex PCR. The data hold about 1 million clones, with around 76% observed a single time. The sequenced sample consisted of memory CD4+ T cells sorted from blood. Specified subset: CD45RA-negative fraction. Receptor source: a man younger than 30 in good health.

The V call is TRBV6-5, the J call TRBJ1-1; perhaps TRBD1 as D (6 bases). CDR3 length: 15 residues. V lost 2 bases to trimming and J lost 2 bases, with 12 bases between them. The V gene's germline CDR1 is MNHEY and CDR2 SVGAGI. CDR3 sequence reads: CASSYPHRVNTEAFF. For the CDR3, the DNA is TGTGCCAGCAGTTACCCCCACAGGGTTAACACTGAAGCTTTCTTT.

This clone was seen just once. The V and J genes are TRBV18 and TRBJ1-4; perhaps TRBD1 as D (5 bases). CDR1 is KGHSH, CDR2 LQKENI, per germline. V was clipped by 3 bases and J by 7 bases, with 12 bases between them. The CDR3 is 14 amino acids. The CDR3, as DNA: TGTGCCAGCTCACCCGGGACGGGAAGTGAAAAACTGTTTTTT. Translation: CASSPGTGSEKLFF.

The chain recombines TRBV6-1 with TRBJ2-5; 8 bases align to TRBD1. Per germline, CDR1 MNHNS and CDR2 SASEGT. The V segment lost 11 bases and the J segment 4 bases; nucleotides outside the gene matches: 9. The CDR3 runs 13 residues. This CDR3 is CAGGDRRGETQYF. Here the CDR3 DNA reads TGTGCCGGAGGGGACAGGAGGGGAGAGACCCAGTACTTC.

This clone was seen a few times. The chain employs TRBV4-3 and TRBJ2-1; no clear D gene. The CDR3 runs 16 residues. Trimming stripped 0 bases from V and 0 bases from J, with 9 bases between. In germline, CDR1 is LGHNA, CDR2 YSLEER. The CDR3 region is CASSQDISPSYNEQFF. The CDR3 DNA sequence: TGCGCCAGCAGCCAAGATATTAGTCCCTCCTACAATGAGCAGTTCTTC.

The chain combines TRBV4-3 with TRBJ2-6; D might be TRBD1 (7 bases). The CDR3 covers 21 residues. Germline CDR1 LGHNA, CDR2 YSLEER. Trimming pared 0 bases from V and 0 bases from J, leaving 21 bases between. The CDR3 loop reads CASSQDPPGGSLPSGANVLTF. In DNA, the CDR3 is TGCGCCAGCAGCCAAGATCCTCCAGGGGGGTCCCTTCCCTCTGGGGCCAACGTCCTGACTTTC.

The CDR3 region has the DNA TGTGCCAGCAGTTACGGGGACTCCTACGAGCAGTACTTC. It yields the protein CASSYGDSYEQYF. The V and J genes are TRBV6-6 and TRBJ2-7, with unresolved D. V shed 2 bases and J shed 0 bases, with 5 bases lying between them. The CDR3 is 13 amino acids. Germline values: CDR1 MNHNY, CDR2 SVGAGI (reference sequence).

This clone was seen more than once but under ten times. V is TRBV28 and J is TRBJ2-7; D is undetermined. Trimming removed 6 bases at V and 2 bases at J, with 11 bases between. CDR3 length: 13 residues. Germline CDR1 and CDR2: MDHEN and SYDVKM. This CDR3 is CASSRPPAYEQYF. The CDR3 bases are TGTGCCAGCAGCCGCCCCCCGGCCTACGAGCAGTACTTC.

The V call is TRBV7-2, the J call TRBJ2-7, with 10 bases matching TRBD2. V gave up 3 bases and J gave up 7 bases; unmatched junction bases: 6. The V gene's germline CDR1 is SGHTA and CDR2 FQGNSA. The CDR3 has 14 residues. CDR3 nucleotide sequence: TGTGCCAGCAGCTTTACTAGCGGGATTTCTGAGCAGTACTTC. Translation: CASSFTSGISEQYF.

This chain joins TRBV21-1 and TRBJ2-1; the D call in the table, TRBD2, was not verified against the DNA. TRBV21-1 is a documented pseudogene. This CDR3 is built from 15 residues. CDR3 nucleotides: TGTGCCAGCAGCGCGGAGGGGGGGCACGGAAATGAGCAGTTCTTC. Translation: CASSAEGGHGNEQFF.

This clone was seen more than once but under ten times. This chain connects TRBV6-6 to TRBJ1-1; the D is unclear. Germline V gene data show CDR1 as MNHNY and CDR2 as SVGAGI (reference sequence). The V end was cut by 8 bases, the J end by 6 bases, with 13 bases between. This CDR3 region has 12 residues. CDR3 sequence (DNA): TGTGCCAGCTCCAGCCCCGGGGCTGAAGCTTTCTTT. Protein product: CASSSPGAEAFF.

V is TRBV30 and J is TRBJ2-7, with TRBD2 matching over 8 bases. CDR3 length: 11 amino acids. In germline, CDR1 is GTSNPN, CDR2 SVGIG (reference sequence). CDR3 in DNA: TGTTCCGCGGGAGGCTCCTACGAGCAGTACTTC. Amino acids: CSAGGSYEQYF.

The chain recombines TRBV30 with TRBJ2-5; perhaps TRBD2 as D (5 bases). Germline CDR1 is GTSNPN and CDR2 is SVGIG (reference sequence). This CDR3 has 15 amino acids. V dropped 0 bases and J dropped 5 bases, with 16 bases sitting between them. The CDR3 loop is CAWSVTSKRGETQYF. For the CDR3, the DNA is TGTGCCTGGAGTGTGACATCAAAAAGAGGGGAGACCCAGTACTTC.

This clone was seen more than once but under ten times. CDR3 residues: CASSLTGVTNSPLHF. The DNA of the CDR3 is TGCGCCAGCAGCTTGACAGGGGTGACAAATTCACCCCTCCACTTT. This rearrangement joins TRBV5-1 to TRBJ1-6; 7 bases are a match to TRBD1. The CDR3 is 15 residues long. In germline, CDR1 is SGHRS, CDR2 YFSETQ. V lost 1 base and J lost 7; bases outside the gene matches: 5. Combining the CDR3 with reference TRBV5-1 and TRBJ1-6 gives the whole variable domain KAGVTQTPRYLIKTRGQQVTLSCSPISGHRSVSWYQQTPGQGLQFLFEYFSETQRNKGNFPGRFSGRQFSNSRSEMNVSTLELGDSALYLCASSLTGVTNSPLHFGNGTRLTVT.

V is TRBV5-5 and J is TRBJ2-5; 7 bases are shared with TRBD2. From germline, CDR1 is SGHKS and CDR2 YYEKEE (reference sequence). The CDR3 has 17 residues. Unmatched junction bases numbered 14, after V lost 4 bases and J lost 2 bases. CDR3 amino acids: CASSLGPGGSYQETQYF. For the CDR3, the DNA is TGTGCCAGCAGCCTAGGTCCTGGCGGGAGTTATCAAGAGACCCAGTACTTC.

About this clone: The same CDR3 also results from other DNA sequences found in this sample. This chain connects TRBV11-1 to TRBJ1-1; D gene uncertain. V lost 3 bases and J lost 1, with 6 bases in between. CDR1 is SGHAT, CDR2 FQDESV, per germline (reference sequence). The CDR3 contains 13 residues. CDR3 protein: CASSFGKNTEAFF. CDR3 DNA: TGTGCCAGCAGCTTTGGGAAGAACACTGAAGCTTTCTTT.

V usage is TRBV5-1 and J usage is TRBJ2-2; the D gene is possibly TRBD1 (6 bases). V lost 2 bases and J lost 2, with 16 bases in between. Germline V CDR1 and CDR2: SGHRS, YFSETQ. This CDR3 is 17 amino acids long. The CDR3 here is CASSLTRNRVNTGELFF. The DNA of the CDR3 is TGCGCCAGCAGCTTAACCCGAAACAGGGTTAACACCGGGGAGCTGTTTTTT.

The chain joins TRBV11-2 to TRBJ1-1, with D possibly being TRBD1 (5 bases). The CDR3 is 15 amino acids. The germline gives CDR1 SGHAT, CDR2 FQNNGV. V was cut by 4 bases and J by 1 base, with 13 bases left in between. CDR3 amino acids: CASSSRLGGNTEAFF. The CDR3 region has the DNA TGTGCCAGCAGCTCCCGCTTGGGGGGGAACACTGAAGCTTTCTTT.

The CDR3 loop reads CASSRDRGNTGELFF. CDR3 sequence (DNA): TGTGCCAGCTCACGGGACAGGGGGAACACCGGGGAGCTGTTTTTT. V is TRBV18 and J is TRBJ2-2; 10 bases match TRBD1. Trimming at V came to 4 bases and at J to 1 base, leaving 0 bases not matched to a gene. The CDR3 runs 15 residues. CDR1 is KGHSH and CDR2 is LQKENI in the germline V gene.

The gene calls are TRBV25-1 and TRBJ2-3; TRBD1 matches 7 bases. Losses at the gene ends were 5 bases for V and 2 bases for J; bases not matched to a gene: 7. There are 15 residues in the CDR3. Looked up from germline, CDR1 is MGHDK and CDR2 is SYGVNS. CDR3 in amino acids: CASSRTGVATDTQYF. Here the CDR3 DNA reads TGTGCCAGCAGTCGCACAGGGGTAGCCACAGATACGCAGTATTTT.

With respect to this clone: A much bigger clone sits one base away, suggesting this may be a read error. This chain joins TRBV7-3 and TRBJ2-1; the D gene is possibly TRBD2 (5 bases). V shed 2 bases and J shed 10 bases, with 12 bases lying between them. This CDR3 comprises 13 residues. From germline, CDR1 is SGHTA and CDR2 FQGTGA. This CDR3 reads CASSLDGKREQFF. The CDR3 coding sequence is TGTGCCAGCAGCTTAGACGGGAAGAGGGAGCAGTTCTTC.

The rearrangement uses TRBV18 and TRBJ2-7, with 8 bases that match TRBD1. Germline CDR1 reads KGHSH; CDR2 reads LQKENI. The CDR3 is 14 residues long. V lost 6 bases and J lost 5; bases outside the gene matches: 9. Here the CDR3 reads CASSPFPGQDEQYF. The CDR3 DNA follows: TGTGCCAGCTCGCCCTTCCCGGGACAGGACGAGCAGTACTTC. The full variable domain, rest sourced from reference TRBV18 and TRBJ2-7, is NAGVMQNPRHLVRRRGQEARLRCSPMKGHSHVYWYRQLPEEGLKFMVYLQKENIIDESGMPKERFSAEFPKEGPSILRIQQVVRGDSAAYFCASSPFPGQDEQYFGPGTRLTVT.

The rearrangement joins TRBV9 to TRBJ2-2, with 11 bases fitting TRBD1. CDR3 length equals 16 residues. V shed 4 bases, J shed 2 bases, and the junction held 4 bases outside the gene matches. Germline V gene sequence: CDR1 SGDLS, CDR2 YYNGEE. The CDR3 is CASSPGQGANTGELFF. The CDR3 DNA reads TGTGCCAGCAGCCCCGGACAGGGGGCAAACACCGGGGAGCTGTTTTTT.